Each of the 17 T cell receptor beta chains below was sequenced from the same sample in a study of PD-1 blockade in classical Hodgkin lymphoma. Time point noted: cycle 4 day 1 (C4D1), after around six weeks of nivolumab. Every patient was affected by relapse after autologous stem cell transplantation, while exposure to brentuximab vedotin was not uniform. Sequenced by immunoSEQ multiplex PCR; TCRdb stores in-frame clones only, minus some. The table lists 20,000 to 25,000 clones, 60% to 80% of them singletons. Sequencing used peripheral blood mononuclear cells (PBMCs), obtained before the fourth cycle of nivolumab. Source of these receptors: a human donor with classical Hodgkin lymphoma.

The rearrangement links TRBV19 to TRBJ1-2; TRBD1 agrees at 7 bases. CDR1 LNHDA and CDR2 SQIVND come from the germline V gene (reference sequence). CDR3 length equals 13 residues. J was trimmed by 2 bases and V by 4 bases; bases with no gene match: 1. Here the CDR3 reads CASSTGQNYGYTF. For the CDR3, the DNA is TGTGCCAGTAGTACGGGACAGAACTATGGCTACACCTTC.

The chain combines TRBV19 with TRBJ1-5, with 10 bases aligning to TRBD1. The CDR3 consists of 14 residues. With V trimmed by 8 bases and J by 6 bases, 7 bases remained unmatched. CDR1 and CDR2 (germline): LNHDA, SQIVND (reference sequence). For the CDR3, the DNA is TGTGCCAGTCGCCGGGACAGGGGCACTCAGCCCCAGCATTTT. Translating it yields CASRRDRGTQPQHF.

V gene TRBV9 combines with J gene TRBJ2-1, with TRBD2 identical over 8 bases. In germline, CDR1 is SGDLS, CDR2 YYNGEE. The CDR3 is 15 residues long. V was clipped by 0 bases and J by 4 bases; unmatched bases: 3. This CDR3 is CASSVGVAGYNEQFF. CDR3 nucleotide sequence: TGTGCCAGCAGCGTAGGGGTAGCGGGGTACAATGAGCAGTTCTTC. The whole variable domain, remainder taken from reference TRBV9 and TRBJ2-1, is DSGVTQTPKHLITATGQRVTLRCSPRSGDLSVYWYQQSLDQGLQFLIQYYNGEERAKGNILERFSAQQFPDLHSELNLSSLELGDSALYFCASSVGVAGYNEQFFGPGTRLTVL.

As for this clone: A read error is possible here, since a much larger clone lies one base away. The DNA of the CDR3 is TGTGCCAGCAGCCCGGACAGCTATGGCTACACCTTC. This codes for CASSPDSYGYTF. The J gene is TRBJ1-2, the V gene TRBV16, with a weak D call TRBD1 (6 bases). CDR1 is KGHSY, CDR2 FQNENV, per germline. Trimming removed 4 bases at V and 4 bases at J, with 7 bases between. This CDR3 region has 12 residues.

J is TRBJ2-2 and V is TRBV7-6; 10 positions agree with TRBD1. With 5 bases clipped from V and 6 bases from J, the junction kept 12 bases outside the gene matches. CDR1 SGHVS and CDR2 FNYEAQ come from the germline V gene. This CDR3 region has 17 residues. The CDR3 sequence: CASSIIAPGTGAGELFF. The CDR3 nucleotides are TGTGCCAGCAGCATAATAGCACCCGGGACAGGGGCCGGGGAGCTGTTTTTT.

In its sample, this clone was seen a few times. This sequence joins TRBV5-8 and TRBJ2-5; no firm D call. The CDR3 has 15 amino acids. CDR1 is SGHTS and CDR2 is YDEGEE in the germline V gene. The V gene lost 1 base and the J gene lost 6 bases, with 16 bases spanning the gap. CDR3 region: CASSLTANLMKTQYF. CDR3 DNA sequence: TGTGCCAGCAGCTTGACAGCAAACCTTATGAAGACCCAGTACTTC. Based on the CDR3 plus reference TRBV5-8 and TRBJ2-5, the full variable domain is EAGVTQSPTHLIKTRGQQATLRCSPISGHTSVYWYQQALGLGLQFLLWYDEGEERNRGNFPPRFSGRQFPNYSSELNVNALELEDSALYLCASSLTANLMKTQYFGPGTRLLVL.

The chain carries TRBV29-1 and TRBJ1-2, with D tentatively TRBD1 (6 bases). CDR1 SQVTM and CDR2 ANQGSEA come from the germline V gene. Trimming took 6 bases from V and 4 from J, leaving 9 bases between them. This CDR3 has 11 amino acids. Written as DNA, the CDR3 is TGCAGCGTACAGGGCCTCTATGGCTACACCTTC. This translates into CSVQGLYGYTF. Using reference TRBV29-1 and TRBJ1-2 for the parts outside the CDR3, the full variable domain is SAVISQKPSRDICQRGTSLTIQCQVDSQVTMMFWYRQQPGQSLTLIATANQGSEATYESGFVIDKFPISRPNLTFSTLTVSNMSPEDSSIYLCSVQGLYGYTFGSGTRLTVV.

This chain connects TRBV7-2 to TRBJ1-1; perhaps TRBD1 as D (5 bases). This CDR3 contains 13 residues. Trimming removed 1 base at V and 10 bases at J, with 13 bases between. Looked up from germline, CDR1 is SGHTA and CDR2 is FQGNSA. This CDR3 reads CASSLDGGRLAFF. DNA of the CDR3: TGTGCCAGCAGCTTAGACGGGGGACGCCTAGCTTTCTTT.

V and J are TRBV6-5 and TRBJ1-4; 9 bases line up with TRBD1. Germline CDR1 and CDR2: MNHEY and SVGAGI. CDR3 length equals 14 residues. J lost 5 bases, V lost 6 bases, and 4 bases had no gene match. This chain's CDR3 is CASSRQGGNEKLFF. The CDR3 DNA reads as TGTGCCAGCAGCCGACAGGGGGGAAATGAAAAACTGTTTTTT.

The V and J genes are TRBV19 and TRBJ1-1; D might be TRBD1 (5 bases). Trimming took 7 bases from V and 3 from J, leaving 15 bases between them. The CDR3 sequence is 14 residues long. Germline V CDR1 and CDR2: LNHDA, SQIVND (reference sequence). The CDR3: CASTRRGMDTEAFF. CDR3 DNA: TGTGCCAGTACCCGTAGGGGCATGGACACTGAAGCTTTCTTT.

As regards this clone: One end of the junction does not line up with germline, which may come from a read error. The chain is built from TRBV2 and TRBJ2-7; D is undetermined. This CDR3 spans 11 amino acids. The germline gives CDR1 SNHLY, CDR2 FYNNEI. CDR3: CASSEGGPVHF. The CDR3 DNA follows: TGTGCCAGCAGTGAAGGAGGACCCGTACACTTC. The whole variable domain, filled in from reference TRBV2 and TRBJ2-7, reads EPEVTQTPSHQVTQMGQEVILRCVPISNHLYFYWYRQILGQKVEFLVSFYNNEISEKSEIFDDQFSVERPDGSNFTLKIRSTKLEDSAMYFCASSEGGPVHFGPGTRLTVT.

There are a few counts of this clone. The chain links TRBV7-2 to TRBJ1-6, with 9 nucleotides matching TRBD1. Trimming took 1 base from V and 9 from J; bases not matched to a gene: 4. Germline-derived CDR1 and CDR2 are SGHTA and FQGNSA. The CDR3 length is 15 residues. The CDR3 region has the DNA TGTGCCAGCAGCTTAGTGGGGACAGGGAGTTCACCCCTCCACTTT. This translates into CASSLVGTGSSPLHF. The entire variable domain, with the rest obtained from reference TRBV7-2 and TRBJ1-6, is as follows: GAGVSQSPSNKVTEKGKDVELRCDPISGHTALYWYRQSLGQGLEFLIYFQGNSAPDKSGLPSDRFSAERTGGSVSTLTIQRTQQEDSAVYLCASSLVGTGSSPLHFGNGTRLTVT.

The chain joins TRBV19 to TRBJ2-1; 9 bases are a match to TRBD2. Losses at the gene ends were 3 bases for V and 7 bases for J; bases not matched to a gene: 7. Germline CDR1 LNHDA, CDR2 SQIVND (reference sequence). This CDR3 region has 15 residues. The CDR3 spells CASSITGAGGNEQFF. The CDR3 DNA follows: TGTGCCAGTAGTATTACGGGGGCGGGAGGGAATGAGCAGTTCTTC. Full variable domain (rest looked up from reference TRBV19 and TRBJ2-1): DGGITQSPKYLFRKEGQNVTLSCEQNLNHDAMYWYRQDPGQGLRLIYYSQIVNDFQKGDIAEGYSVSREKKESFPLTVTSAQKNPTAFYLCASSITGAGGNEQFFGPGTRLTVL.

This clone occurred a few times. The genes are TRBV5-1 and TRBJ1-1; TRBD1 matches at 8 bases. The CDR3 sequence is 14 residues long. Losses at the gene ends were 2 bases for V and 5 bases for J; bases not matched to a gene: 5. CDR1 and CDR2 (germline): SGHRS, YFSETQ. The CDR3 spells CASSLTGGVTEAFF. In DNA form, the CDR3 reads TGCGCCAGCAGCTTAACAGGGGGAGTTACTGAAGCTTTCTTT.

The chain links TRBV28 to TRBJ1-1; a possible D gene is TRBD1 (6 bases). CDR1 is MDHEN and CDR2 is SYDVKM in the germline V gene. This CDR3 is 14 amino acids long. Between the trimmed V and J ends, which lost 7 bases and 1 base, there was a span of 13 bases. The CDR3 bases are TGTGCCAGCAAAATCCTACAGGGGAACACTGAAGCTTTCTTT. This encodes CASKILQGNTEAFF.

The chain joins TRBV7-9 to TRBJ2-7; no clear D. Germline V gene data show CDR1 as SEHNR and CDR2 as FQNEAQ (reference sequence). Trimming removed 4 bases from V and 4 bases from J, with 11 bases in between. This CDR3 spans 13 amino acids. Here the CDR3 DNA reads TGTGCCAGCAGCTCCCCTATCAATTACGAGCAGTACTTC. It is translated as CASSSPINYEQYF.

Written as DNA, the CDR3 is TGTGCCAGCAGCGTAGGGGGCAGTAGCTCCTACGAGCAGTACTTC. This translates into CASSVGGSSSYEQYF. This chain joins TRBV9 and TRBJ2-7, with TRBD1 as a possible D gene (5 bases). CDR1 SGDLS and CDR2 YYNGEE come from the germline V gene. The V end lost 0 bases, the J end lost 0 bases, and 10 bases lay between the germline ends. This CDR3 has 15 residues. Full variable domain (rest looked up from reference TRBV9 and TRBJ2-7): DSGVTQTPKHLITATGQRVTLRCSPRSGDLSVYWYQQSLDQGLQFLIQYYNGEERAKGNILERFSAQQFPDLHSELNLSSLELGDSALYFCASSVGGSSSYEQYFGPGTRLTVT.